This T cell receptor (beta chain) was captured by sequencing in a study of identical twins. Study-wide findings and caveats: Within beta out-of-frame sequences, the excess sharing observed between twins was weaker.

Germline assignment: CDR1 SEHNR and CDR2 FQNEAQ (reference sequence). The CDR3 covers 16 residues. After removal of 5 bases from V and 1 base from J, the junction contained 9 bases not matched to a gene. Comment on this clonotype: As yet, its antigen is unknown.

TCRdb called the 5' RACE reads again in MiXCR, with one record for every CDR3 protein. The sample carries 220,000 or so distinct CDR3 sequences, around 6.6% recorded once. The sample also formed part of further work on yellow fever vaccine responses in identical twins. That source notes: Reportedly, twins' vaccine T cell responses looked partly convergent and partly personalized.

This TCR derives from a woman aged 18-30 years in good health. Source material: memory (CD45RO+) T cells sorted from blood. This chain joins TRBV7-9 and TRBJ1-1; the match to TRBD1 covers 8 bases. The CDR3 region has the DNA TGTGCCAGCAGCGGACCACAGGGGGGAAGGAACACTGAAGCTTTCTTT. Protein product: CASSGPQGGRNTEAFF.